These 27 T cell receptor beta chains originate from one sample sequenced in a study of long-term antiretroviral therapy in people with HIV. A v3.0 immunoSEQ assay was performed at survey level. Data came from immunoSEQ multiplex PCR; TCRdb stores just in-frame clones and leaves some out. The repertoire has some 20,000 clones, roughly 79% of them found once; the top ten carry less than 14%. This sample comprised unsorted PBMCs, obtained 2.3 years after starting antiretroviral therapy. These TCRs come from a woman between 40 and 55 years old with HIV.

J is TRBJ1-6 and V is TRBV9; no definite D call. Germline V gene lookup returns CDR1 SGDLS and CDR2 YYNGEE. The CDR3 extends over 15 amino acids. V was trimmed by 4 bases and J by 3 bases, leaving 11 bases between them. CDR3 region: CASSLDGDYNSPLHF. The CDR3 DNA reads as TGTGCCAGCAGCTTAGACGGGGACTATAATTCACCCCTCCACTTT.

CDR3 sequence reads: CASSRGDRGLQPQHF. CDR3 in DNA: TGTGCCAGCAGCCGCGGAGACAGGGGGCTTCAGCCCCAGCATTTT. J is TRBJ1-5 and V is TRBV6-5; 10 nucleotides agree with TRBD1. Germline CDR1 MNHEY, CDR2 SVGAGI. With V trimmed by 6 bases and J by 6 bases, 8 bases remained unmatched. The CDR3 loop spans 15 amino acids.

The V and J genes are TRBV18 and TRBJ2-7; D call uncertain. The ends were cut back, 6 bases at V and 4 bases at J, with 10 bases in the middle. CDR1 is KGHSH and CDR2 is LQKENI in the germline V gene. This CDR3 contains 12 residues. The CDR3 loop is CASSQQRYEQYF. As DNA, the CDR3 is TGTGCCAGCTCCCAACAGCGTTACGAGCAGTACTTC.

The CDR3 nucleotides read TGTGCCAGCCAAATACAGAGTTCTAGCAATCAGCCCCAGCATTTT. It translates to CASQIQSSSNQPQHF. The V and J genes are TRBV19 and TRBJ1-5; D is unclear. CDR3 size: 15 residues. Germline CDR1 and CDR2: LNHDA and SQIVND (reference sequence). V was cut by 9 bases and J by 0 bases, with 15 bases left in between.

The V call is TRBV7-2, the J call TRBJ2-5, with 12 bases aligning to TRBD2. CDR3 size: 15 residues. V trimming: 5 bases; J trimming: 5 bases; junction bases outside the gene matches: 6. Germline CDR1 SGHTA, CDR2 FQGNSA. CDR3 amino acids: CASSRTGTSGETQYF. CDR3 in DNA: TGTGCCAGCAGCCGCACCGGGACTAGCGGGGAGACCCAGTACTTC.

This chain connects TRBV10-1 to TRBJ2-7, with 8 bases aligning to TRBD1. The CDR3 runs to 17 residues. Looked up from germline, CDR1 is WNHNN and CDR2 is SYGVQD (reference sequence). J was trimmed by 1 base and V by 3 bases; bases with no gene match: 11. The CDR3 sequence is CASSDPSGTGSSYEQYF. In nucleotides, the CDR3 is TGCGCCAGCAGTGACCCTTCCGGGACAGGATCATCCTACGAGCAGTACTTC.

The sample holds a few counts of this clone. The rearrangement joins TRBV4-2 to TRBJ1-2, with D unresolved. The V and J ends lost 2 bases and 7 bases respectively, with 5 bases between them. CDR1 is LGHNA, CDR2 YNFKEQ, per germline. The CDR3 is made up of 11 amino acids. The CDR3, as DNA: TGTGCCAGCAGCCAATTCAGTGGCTACACCTTC. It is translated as CASSQFSGYTF.

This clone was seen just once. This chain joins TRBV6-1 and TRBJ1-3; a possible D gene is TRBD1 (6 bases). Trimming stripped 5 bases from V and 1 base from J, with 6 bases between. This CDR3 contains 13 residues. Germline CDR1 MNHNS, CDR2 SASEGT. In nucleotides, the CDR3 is TGTGCCAGCAGTAGGGGGTCTGGAAACACCATATATTTT. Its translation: CASSRGSGNTIYF.

The CDR3 nucleotides are TGCGCCAGCAGCTTTGGGACAGGGGCTCGTGAGCAGTACTTC. Translated, it gives CASSFGTGAREQYF. The chain is built from TRBV5-1 and TRBJ2-7; 10 bases fit TRBD1. Germline loops: CDR1 SGHRS, CDR2 YFSETQ. The CDR3 runs 14 residues. V was clipped by 2 bases and J by 7 bases; unmatched bases: 6.

The CDR3 bases are TGTGCCACCAGCGATGGGACTTATCCACCCCTCCACTTT. This encodes CATSDGTYPPLHF. V gene TRBV15 combines with J gene TRBJ1-6, with D possibly TRBD1 on 5 matching bases. The CDR3 has 13 amino acids. The V end was cut by 5 bases, the J end by 11 bases, with 13 bases between. Per the germline V gene, CDR1 is LNHNV and CDR2 is YYDKDF (reference sequence).

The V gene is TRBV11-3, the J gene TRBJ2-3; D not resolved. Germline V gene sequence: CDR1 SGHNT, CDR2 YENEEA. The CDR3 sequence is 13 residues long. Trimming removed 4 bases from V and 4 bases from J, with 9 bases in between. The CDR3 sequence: CASSSSFADTQYF. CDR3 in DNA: TGTGCCAGCAGCTCGAGTTTCGCAGATACGCAGTATTTT.

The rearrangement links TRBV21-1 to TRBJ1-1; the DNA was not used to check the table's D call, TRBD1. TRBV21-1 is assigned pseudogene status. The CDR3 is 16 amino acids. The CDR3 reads CASTTILQGLNTEAFF. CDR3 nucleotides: TGTGCCAGCACCACAATCCTTCAGGGCCTCAACACTGAAGCTTTCTTT.

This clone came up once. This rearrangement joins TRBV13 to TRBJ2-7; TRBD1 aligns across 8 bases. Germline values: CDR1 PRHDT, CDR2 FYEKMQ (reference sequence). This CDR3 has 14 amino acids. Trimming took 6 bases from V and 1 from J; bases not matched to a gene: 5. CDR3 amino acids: CASSLTGASYEQYF. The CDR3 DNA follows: TGTGCCAGCAGTCTGACAGGGGCGTCCTACGAGCAGTACTTC. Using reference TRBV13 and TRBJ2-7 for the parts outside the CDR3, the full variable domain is AAGVIQSPRHLIKEKRETATLKCYPIPRHDTVYWYQQGPGQDPQFLISFYEKMQSDKGSIPDRFSAQQFSDYHSELNMSSLELGDSALYFCASSLTGASYEQYFGPGTRLTVT.

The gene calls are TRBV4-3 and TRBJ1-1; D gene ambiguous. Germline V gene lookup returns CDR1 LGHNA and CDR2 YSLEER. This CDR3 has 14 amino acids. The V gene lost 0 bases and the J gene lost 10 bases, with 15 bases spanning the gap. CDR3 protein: CASSQDVGYLGAFF. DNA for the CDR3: TGCGCCAGCAGCCAAGATGTGGGGTACCTGGGAGCTTTCTTT.

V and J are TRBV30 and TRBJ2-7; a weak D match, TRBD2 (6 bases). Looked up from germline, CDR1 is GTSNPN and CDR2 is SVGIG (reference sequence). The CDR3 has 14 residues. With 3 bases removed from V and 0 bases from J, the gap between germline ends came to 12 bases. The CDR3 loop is CAWRASGGSYEQYF. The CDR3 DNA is TGTGCCTGGAGGGCCTCCGGGGGCTCCTACGAGCAGTACTTC.

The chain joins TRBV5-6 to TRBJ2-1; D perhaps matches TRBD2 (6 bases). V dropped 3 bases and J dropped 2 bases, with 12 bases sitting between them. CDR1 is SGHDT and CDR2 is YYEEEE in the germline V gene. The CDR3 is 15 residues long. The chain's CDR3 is CASSSLGGPYNEQFF. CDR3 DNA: TGTGCCAGCAGCTCCCTAGGAGGGCCCTACAATGAGCAGTTCTTC.

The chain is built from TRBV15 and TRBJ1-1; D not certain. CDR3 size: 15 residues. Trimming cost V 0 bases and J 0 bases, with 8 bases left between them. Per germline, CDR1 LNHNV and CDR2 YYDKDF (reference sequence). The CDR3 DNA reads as TGTGCCACCAGCAGAGATCGCCAGCTGAACACTGAAGCTTTCTTT. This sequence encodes CATSRDRQLNTEAFF. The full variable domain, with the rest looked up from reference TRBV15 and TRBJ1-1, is DAMVIQNPRYQVTQFGKPVTLSCSQTLNHNVMYWYQQKSSQAPKLLFHYYDKDFNNEADTPDNFQSRRPNTSFCFLDIRSPGLGDTAMYLCATSRDRQLNTEAFFGQGTRLTVV.

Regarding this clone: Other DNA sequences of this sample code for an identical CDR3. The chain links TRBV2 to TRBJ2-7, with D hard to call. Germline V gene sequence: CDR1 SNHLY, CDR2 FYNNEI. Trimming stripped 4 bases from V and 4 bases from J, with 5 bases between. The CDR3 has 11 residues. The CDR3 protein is CASSGGYEQYF. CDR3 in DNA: TGTGCCAGCAGTGGAGGATACGAGCAGTACTTC.

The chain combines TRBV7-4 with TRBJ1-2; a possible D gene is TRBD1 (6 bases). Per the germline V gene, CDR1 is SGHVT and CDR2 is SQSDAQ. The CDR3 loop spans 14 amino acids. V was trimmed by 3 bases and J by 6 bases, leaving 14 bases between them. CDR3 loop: CASSFDWQGNGYTF. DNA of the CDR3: TGTGCCAGCAGCTTCGATTGGCAGGGGAATGGCTACACCTTC.

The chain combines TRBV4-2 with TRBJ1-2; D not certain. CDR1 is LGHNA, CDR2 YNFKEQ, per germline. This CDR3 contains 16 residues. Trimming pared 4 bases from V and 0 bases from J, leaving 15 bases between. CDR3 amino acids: CASSPGGGGTNYGYTF. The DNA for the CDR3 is TGTGCCAGCAGCCCCGGTGGTGGAGGGACTAACTATGGCTACACCTTC.

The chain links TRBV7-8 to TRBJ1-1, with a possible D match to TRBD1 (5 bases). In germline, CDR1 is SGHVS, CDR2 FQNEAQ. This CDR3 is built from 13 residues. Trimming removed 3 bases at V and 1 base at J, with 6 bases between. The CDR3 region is CASSFGGNTEAFF. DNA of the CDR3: TGTGCCAGCAGCTTTGGGGGGAACACTGAAGCTTTCTTT.

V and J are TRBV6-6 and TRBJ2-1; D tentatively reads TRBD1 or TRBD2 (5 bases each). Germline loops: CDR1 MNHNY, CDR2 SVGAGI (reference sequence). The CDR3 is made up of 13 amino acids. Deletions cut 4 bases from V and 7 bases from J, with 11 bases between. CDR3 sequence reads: CASSSTEGNEQFF. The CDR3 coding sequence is TGTGCCAGCAGTTCTACTGAGGGGAATGAGCAGTTCTTC.

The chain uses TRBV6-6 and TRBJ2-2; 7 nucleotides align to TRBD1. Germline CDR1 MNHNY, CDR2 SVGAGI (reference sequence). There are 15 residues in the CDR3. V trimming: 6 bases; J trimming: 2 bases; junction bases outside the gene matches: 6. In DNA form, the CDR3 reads TGTGCCAGCAGACCACACAGGGGAAACACCGGGGAGCTGTTTTTT. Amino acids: CASRPHRGNTGELFF.

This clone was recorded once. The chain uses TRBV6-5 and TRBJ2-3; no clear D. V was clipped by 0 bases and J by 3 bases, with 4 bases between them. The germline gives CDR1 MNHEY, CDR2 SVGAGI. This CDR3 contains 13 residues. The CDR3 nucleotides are TGTGCCAGCAGTTACTCATCGACAGATACGCAGTATTTT. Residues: CASSYSSTDTQYF.

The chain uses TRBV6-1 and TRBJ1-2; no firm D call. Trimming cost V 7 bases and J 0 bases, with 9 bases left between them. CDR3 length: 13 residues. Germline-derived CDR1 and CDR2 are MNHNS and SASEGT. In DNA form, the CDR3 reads TGTGCCAGCACCGCGGACCCTAACTATGGCTACACCTTC. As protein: CASTADPNYGYTF.

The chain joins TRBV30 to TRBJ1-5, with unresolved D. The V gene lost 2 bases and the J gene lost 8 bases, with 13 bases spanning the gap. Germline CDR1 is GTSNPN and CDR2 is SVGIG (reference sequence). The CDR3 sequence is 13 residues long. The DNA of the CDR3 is TGTGCCTGGAGTAGAGGTACCGACGAGCCCCAGCATTTT. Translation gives CAWSRGTDEPQHF.

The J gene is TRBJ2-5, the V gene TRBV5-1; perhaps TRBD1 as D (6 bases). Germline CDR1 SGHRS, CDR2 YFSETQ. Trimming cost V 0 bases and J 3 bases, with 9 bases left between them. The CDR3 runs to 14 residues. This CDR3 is CASSLGTVKETQYF. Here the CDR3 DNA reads TGCGCCAGCAGCTTGGGGACAGTAAAAGAGACCCAGTACTTC. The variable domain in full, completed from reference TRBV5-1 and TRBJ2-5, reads KAGVTQTPRYLIKTRGQQVTLSCSPISGHRSVSWYQQTPGQGLQFLFEYFSETQRNKGNFPGRFSGRQFSNSRSEMNVSTLELGDSALYLCASSLGTVKETQYFGPGTRLLVL.